Described below is a single T cell receptor beta chain sequence and its context. At one of its ends the junction is not consistent with the germline gene, which may arise from a read error. The germline CDR1 and CDR2 sequences are MNHNS and SASEGT. This CDR3 comprises 16 residues. The entry originates in a study of cytomegalovirus exposure and HLA in healthy donors. Vbeta (60) and Jbeta (13) primers were used in the PCR. Assay: immunoSEQ multiplex PCR; the TCRdb copy retains only in-frame clones and omits some. Here the sample spans roughly 230,000 clones, over 75% being singletons. The chain uses TRBV6-1 and TRBJ1-2; 10 bases agree with TRBD1. The clonotype comes from a boy between 10 and 17 years old in good health and CMV-seronegative. The specimen was PBMCs. CDR3 sequence: CASREDRGPKDYGYTF. The CDR3 DNA reads TGTGCCAGCAGGGAAGACAGGGGGCCCAAGGACTATGGCTACACCTTC.